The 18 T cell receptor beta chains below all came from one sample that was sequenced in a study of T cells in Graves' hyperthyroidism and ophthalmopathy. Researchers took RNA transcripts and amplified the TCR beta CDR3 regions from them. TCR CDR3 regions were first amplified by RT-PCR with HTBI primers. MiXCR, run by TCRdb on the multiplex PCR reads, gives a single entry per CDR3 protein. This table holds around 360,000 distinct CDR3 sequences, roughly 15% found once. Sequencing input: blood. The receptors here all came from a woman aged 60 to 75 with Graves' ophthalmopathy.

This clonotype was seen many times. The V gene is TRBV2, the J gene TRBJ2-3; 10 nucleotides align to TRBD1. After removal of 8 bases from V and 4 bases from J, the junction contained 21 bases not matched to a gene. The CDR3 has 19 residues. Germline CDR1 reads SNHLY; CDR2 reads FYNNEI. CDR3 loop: CASCSWGRQGAGGPDTQYF. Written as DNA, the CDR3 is TGTGCCAGCTGCAGCTGGGGGAGACAGGGGGCAGGTGGCCCAGATACGCAGTATTTT.

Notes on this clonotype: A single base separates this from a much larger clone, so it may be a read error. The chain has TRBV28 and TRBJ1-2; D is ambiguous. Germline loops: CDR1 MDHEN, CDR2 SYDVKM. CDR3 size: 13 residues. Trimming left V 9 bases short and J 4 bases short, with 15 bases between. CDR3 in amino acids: CARSLVSPYGYTF. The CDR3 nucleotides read TGTGCCAGGAGCCTGGTGTCACCCTATGGCTACACCTTC.

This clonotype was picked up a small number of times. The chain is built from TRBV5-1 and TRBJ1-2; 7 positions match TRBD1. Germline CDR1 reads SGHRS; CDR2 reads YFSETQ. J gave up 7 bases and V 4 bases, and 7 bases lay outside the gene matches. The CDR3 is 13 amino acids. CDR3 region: CASSLTGYGGYTF. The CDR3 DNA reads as TGCGCCAGCAGCCTGACAGGGTACGGTGGCTACACCTTC. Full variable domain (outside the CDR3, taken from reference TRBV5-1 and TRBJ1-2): KAGVTQTPRYLIKTRGQQVTLSCSPISGHRSVSWYQQTPGQGLQFLFEYFSETQRNKGNFPGRFSGRQFSNSRSEMNVSTLELGDSALYLCASSLTGYGGYTFGSGTRLTVV.

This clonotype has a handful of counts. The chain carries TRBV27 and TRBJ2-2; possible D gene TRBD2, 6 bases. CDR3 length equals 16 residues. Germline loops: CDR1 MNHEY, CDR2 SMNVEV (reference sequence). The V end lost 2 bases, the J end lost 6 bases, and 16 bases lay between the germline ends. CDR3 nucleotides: TGTGCCAGCAGTTTAGAGAGGCTGGGGGGTTCCGGGGAGCTGTTTTTT. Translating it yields CASSLERLGGSGELFF.

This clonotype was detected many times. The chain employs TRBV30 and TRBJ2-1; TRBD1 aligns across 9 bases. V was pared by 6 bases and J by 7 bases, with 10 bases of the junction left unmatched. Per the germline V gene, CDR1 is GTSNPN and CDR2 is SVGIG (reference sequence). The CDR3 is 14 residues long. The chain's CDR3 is CACRVQGALNEQFF. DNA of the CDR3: TGTGCCTGTCGGGTACAGGGGGCTTTGAATGAGCAGTTCTTC.

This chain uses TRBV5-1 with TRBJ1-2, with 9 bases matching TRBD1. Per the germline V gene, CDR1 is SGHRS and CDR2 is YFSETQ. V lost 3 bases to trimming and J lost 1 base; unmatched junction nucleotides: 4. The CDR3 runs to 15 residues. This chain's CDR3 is CASSWGTGNNYGYTF. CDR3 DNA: TGCGCCAGCAGCTGGGGGACAGGGAATAACTATGGCTACACCTTC.

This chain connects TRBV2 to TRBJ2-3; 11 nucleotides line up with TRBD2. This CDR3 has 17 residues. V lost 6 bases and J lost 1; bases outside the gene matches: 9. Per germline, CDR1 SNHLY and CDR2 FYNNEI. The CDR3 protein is CASRGLAGGRGTDTQYF. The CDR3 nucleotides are TGTGCCAGCAGAGGCCTAGCGGGAGGACGGGGCACAGATACGCAGTATTTT.

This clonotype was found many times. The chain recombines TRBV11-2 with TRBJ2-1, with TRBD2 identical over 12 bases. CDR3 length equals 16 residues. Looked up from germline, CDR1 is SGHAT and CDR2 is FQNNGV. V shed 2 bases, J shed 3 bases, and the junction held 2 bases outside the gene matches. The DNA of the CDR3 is TGTGCCAGCAGCTTACTAGCGGGAGGGGACTACAATGAGCAGTTCTTC. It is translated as CASSLLAGGDYNEQFF.

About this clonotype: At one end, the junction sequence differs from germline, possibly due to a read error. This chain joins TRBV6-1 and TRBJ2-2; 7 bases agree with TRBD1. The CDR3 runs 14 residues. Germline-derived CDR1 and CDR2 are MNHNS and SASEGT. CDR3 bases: TGTGCCGGCAGCCTGACAGGGTCGGCCGGGGAGCCGTTTTTT. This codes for CAGSLTGSAGEPFF.

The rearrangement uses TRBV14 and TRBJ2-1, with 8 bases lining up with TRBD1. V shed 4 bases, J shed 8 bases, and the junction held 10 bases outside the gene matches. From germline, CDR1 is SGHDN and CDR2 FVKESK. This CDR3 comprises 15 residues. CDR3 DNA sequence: TGTGCCAGCAGCCCAGCTTTAGACAGGGGCTATGAGCAGTTCTTC. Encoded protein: CASSPALDRGYEQFF.

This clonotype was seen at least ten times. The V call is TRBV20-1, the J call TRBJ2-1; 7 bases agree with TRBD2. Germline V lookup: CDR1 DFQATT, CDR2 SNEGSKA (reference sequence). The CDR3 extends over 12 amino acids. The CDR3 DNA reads TGCAGCGGAGGGGAGGGTTTTGGTGAGCAGTTCTTC. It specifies CSGGEGFGEQFF.

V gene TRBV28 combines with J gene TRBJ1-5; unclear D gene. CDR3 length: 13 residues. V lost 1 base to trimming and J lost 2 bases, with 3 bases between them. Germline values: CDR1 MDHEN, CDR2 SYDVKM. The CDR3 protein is CASSLLGNQPQHF. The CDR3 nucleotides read TGTGCCAGCAGTTTATTGGGCAATCAGCCCCAGCATTTT.

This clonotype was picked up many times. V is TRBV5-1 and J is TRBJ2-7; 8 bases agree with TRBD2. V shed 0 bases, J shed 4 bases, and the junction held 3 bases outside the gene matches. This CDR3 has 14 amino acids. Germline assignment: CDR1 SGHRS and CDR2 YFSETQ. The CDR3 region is CASSLDSGVYEQYF. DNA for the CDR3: TGCGCCAGCAGCTTGGATAGCGGGGTTTACGAGCAGTACTTC.

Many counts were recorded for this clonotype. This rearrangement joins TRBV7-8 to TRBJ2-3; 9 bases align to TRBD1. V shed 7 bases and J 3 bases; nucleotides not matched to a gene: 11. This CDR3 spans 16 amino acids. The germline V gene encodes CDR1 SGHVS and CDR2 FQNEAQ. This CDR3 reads CASTQTGTGLTDTQYF. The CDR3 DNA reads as TGTGCCAGCACCCAAACCGGGACAGGGCTTACAGATACGCAGTATTTT.

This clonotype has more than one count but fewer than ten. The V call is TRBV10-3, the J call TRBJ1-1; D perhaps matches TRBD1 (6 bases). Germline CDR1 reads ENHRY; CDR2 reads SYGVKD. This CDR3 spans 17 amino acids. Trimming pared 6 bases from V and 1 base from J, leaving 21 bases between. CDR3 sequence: CAIRRDRSHPENTEAFF. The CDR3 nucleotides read TGTGCCATCAGAAGAGACAGGTCCCACCCTGAGAACACTGAAGCTTTCTTT.

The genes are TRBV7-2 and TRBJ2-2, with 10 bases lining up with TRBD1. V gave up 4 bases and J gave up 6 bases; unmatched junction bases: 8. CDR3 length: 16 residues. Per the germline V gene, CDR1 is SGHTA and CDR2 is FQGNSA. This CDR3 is CASSSYFGTGAGELFF. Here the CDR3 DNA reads TGTGCCAGCAGCTCCTATTTCGGGACAGGGGCCGGGGAGCTGTTTTTT.

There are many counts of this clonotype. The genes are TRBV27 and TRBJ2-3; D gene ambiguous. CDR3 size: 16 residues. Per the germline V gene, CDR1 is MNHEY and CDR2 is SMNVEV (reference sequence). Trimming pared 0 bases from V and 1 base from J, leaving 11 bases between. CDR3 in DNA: TGTGCCAGCAGTTTATCGCGGCGGTCCGGCACAGATACGCAGTATTTT. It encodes CASSLSRRSGTDTQYF.

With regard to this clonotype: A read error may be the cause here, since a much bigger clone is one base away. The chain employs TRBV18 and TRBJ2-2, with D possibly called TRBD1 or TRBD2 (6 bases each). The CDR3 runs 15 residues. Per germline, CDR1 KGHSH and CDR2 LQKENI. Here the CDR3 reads CASSRNRENTGGLFF. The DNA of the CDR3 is TGTGCCAGCTCACGAAACAGGGAGAACACCGGGGGGCTGTTTTTT.